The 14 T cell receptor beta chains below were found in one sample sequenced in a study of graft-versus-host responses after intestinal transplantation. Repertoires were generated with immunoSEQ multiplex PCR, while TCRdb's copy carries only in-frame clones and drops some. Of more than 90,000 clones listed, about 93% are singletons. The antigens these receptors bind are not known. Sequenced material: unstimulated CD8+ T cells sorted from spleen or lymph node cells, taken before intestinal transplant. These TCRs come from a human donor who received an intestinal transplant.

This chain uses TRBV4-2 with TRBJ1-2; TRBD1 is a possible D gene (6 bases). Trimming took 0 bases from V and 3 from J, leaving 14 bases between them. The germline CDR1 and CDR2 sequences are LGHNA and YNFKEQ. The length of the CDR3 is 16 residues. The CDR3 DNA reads TGTGCCAGCAGCCAAGAAGAACAGGGTGCCCACTATGGCTACACCTTC. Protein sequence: CASSQEEQGAHYGYTF.

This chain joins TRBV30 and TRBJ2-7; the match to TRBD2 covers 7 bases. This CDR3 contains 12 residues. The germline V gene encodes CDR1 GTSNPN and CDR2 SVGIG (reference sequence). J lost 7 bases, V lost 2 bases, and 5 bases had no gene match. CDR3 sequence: CAWSFGGGEQYF. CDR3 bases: TGTGCCTGGAGTTTTGGGGGAGGGGAGCAGTACTTC.

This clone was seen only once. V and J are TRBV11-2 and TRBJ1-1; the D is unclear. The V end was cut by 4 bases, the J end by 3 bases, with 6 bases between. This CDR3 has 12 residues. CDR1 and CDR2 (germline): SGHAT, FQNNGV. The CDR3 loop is CASSYIYTEAFF. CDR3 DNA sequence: TGTGCCAGCAGCTATATATACACTGAAGCTTTCTTT. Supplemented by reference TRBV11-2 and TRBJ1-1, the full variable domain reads EAGVAQSPRYKIIEKRQSVAFWCNPISGHATLYWYQQILGQGPKLLIQFQNNGVVDDSQLPKDRFSAERLKGVDSTLKIQPAKLEDSAVYLCASSYIYTEAFFGQGTRLTVV.

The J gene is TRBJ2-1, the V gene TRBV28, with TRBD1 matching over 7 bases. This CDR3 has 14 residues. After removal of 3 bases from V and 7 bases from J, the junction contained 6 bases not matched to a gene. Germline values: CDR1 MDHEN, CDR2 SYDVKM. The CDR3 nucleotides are TGTGCCAGCAGTTTGAGGGGGCAGGCGAATGAGCAGTTCTTC. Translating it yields CASSLRGQANEQFF.

CDR3 nucleotide sequence: TGTGCCAGTAGTATTGATGGGGCTCCTAATGAAAAACTGTTTTTT. Translated: CASSIDGAPNEKLFF. The chain joins TRBV19 to TRBJ1-4; tentatively, D is TRBD1 (5 bases). Germline CDR1 LNHDA, CDR2 SQIVND (reference sequence). The CDR3 totals 15 residues. Trimming left V 3 bases short and J 3 bases short, with 11 bases between.

The CDR3 DNA follows: TGTGCCAGCAGCTTAGGGACCGGGAGTTTCTACGAGCAGTACTTC. This encodes CASSLGTGSFYEQYF. This rearrangement joins TRBV7-8 to TRBJ2-7; tentatively, D is TRBD2 (6 bases). Trimming stripped 1 base from V and 3 bases from J, with 13 bases between. The CDR3 has 15 amino acids. In germline, CDR1 is SGHVS, CDR2 FQNEAQ.

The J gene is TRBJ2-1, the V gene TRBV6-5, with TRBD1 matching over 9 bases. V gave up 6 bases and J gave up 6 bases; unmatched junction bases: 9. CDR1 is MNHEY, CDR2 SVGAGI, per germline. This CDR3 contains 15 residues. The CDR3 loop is CASRRPGQGLNEQFF. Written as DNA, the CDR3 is TGTGCCAGCAGACGGCCGGGACAGGGTCTCAATGAGCAGTTCTTC.

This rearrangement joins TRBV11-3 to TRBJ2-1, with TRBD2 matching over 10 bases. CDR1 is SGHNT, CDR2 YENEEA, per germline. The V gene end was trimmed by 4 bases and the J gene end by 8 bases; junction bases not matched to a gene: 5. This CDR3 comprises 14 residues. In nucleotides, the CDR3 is TGTGCCAGCAGCTCCCAGCGGGGGGGGGATGAGCAGTTCTTC. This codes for CASSSQRGGDEQFF.

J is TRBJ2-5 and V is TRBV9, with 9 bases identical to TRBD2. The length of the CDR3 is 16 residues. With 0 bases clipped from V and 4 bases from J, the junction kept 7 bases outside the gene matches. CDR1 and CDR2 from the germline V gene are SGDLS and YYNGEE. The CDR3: CASSVGLAGVGETQYF. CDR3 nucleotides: TGTGCCAGCAGCGTAGGGTTAGCGGGGGTGGGAGAGACCCAGTACTTC.

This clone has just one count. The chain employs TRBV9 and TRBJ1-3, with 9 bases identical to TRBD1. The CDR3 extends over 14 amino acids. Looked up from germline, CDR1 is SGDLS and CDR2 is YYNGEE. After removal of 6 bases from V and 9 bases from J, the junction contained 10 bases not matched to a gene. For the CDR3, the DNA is TGTGCCAGCAACCCTGGGGGACAGGGTGGCACCATATATTTT. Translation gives CASNPGGQGGTIYF.

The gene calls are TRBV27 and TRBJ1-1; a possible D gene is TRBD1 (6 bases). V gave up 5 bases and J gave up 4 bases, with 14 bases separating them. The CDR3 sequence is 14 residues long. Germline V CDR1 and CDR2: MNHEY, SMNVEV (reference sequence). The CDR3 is CASSDRTGFTEAFF. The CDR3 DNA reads TGTGCCAGCAGTGACAGGACGGGTTTCACTGAAGCTTTCTTT.

The CDR3 DNA reads TGTGCCATCAGTGAGCCGCGGACAGGCCTTAACTATGGCTACACCTTC. Translation: CAISEPRTGLNYGYTF. This chain joins TRBV10-3 and TRBJ1-2; TRBD1 agrees at 7 bases. The V and J ends lost 2 bases and 1 base, in that order; junction bases with no gene match: 7. The CDR3 length is 16 residues. Germline V CDR1 and CDR2: ENHRY, SYGVKD.

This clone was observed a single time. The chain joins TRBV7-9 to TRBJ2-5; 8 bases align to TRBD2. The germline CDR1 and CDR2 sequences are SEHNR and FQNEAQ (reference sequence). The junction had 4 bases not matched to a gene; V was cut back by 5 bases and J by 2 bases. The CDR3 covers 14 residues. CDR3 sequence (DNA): TGTGCCAGCAGCATAACTAGCGGACAAGAGACCCAGTACTTC. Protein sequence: CASSITSGQETQYF.

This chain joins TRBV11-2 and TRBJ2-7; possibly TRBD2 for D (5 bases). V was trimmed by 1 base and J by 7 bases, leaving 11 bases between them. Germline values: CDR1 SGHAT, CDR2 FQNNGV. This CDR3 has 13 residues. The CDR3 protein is CASSLGGSSEQYF. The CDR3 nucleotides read TGTGCCAGCAGCTTAGGAGGGTCGAGTGAGCAGTACTTC. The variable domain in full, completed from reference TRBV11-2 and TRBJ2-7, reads EAGVAQSPRYKIIEKRQSVAFWCNPISGHATLYWYQQILGQGPKLLIQFQNNGVVDDSQLPKDRFSAERLKGVDSTLKIQPAKLEDSAVYLCASSLGGSSEQYFGPGTRLTVT.